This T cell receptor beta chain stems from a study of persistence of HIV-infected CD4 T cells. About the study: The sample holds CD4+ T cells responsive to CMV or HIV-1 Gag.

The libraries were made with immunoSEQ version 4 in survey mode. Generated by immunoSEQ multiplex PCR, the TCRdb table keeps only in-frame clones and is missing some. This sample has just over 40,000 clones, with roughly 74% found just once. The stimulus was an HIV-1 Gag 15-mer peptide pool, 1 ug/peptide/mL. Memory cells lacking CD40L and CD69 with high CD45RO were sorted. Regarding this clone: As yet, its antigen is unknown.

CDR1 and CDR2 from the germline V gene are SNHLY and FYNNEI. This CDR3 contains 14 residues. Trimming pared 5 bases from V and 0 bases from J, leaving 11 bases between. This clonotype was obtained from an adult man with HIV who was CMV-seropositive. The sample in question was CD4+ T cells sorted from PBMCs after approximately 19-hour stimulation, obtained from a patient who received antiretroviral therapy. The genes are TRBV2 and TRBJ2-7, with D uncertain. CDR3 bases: TGTGCCAGCAGTCGCCCGGGTTACTCCTACGAGCAGTACTTC. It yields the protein CASSRPGYSYEQYF.